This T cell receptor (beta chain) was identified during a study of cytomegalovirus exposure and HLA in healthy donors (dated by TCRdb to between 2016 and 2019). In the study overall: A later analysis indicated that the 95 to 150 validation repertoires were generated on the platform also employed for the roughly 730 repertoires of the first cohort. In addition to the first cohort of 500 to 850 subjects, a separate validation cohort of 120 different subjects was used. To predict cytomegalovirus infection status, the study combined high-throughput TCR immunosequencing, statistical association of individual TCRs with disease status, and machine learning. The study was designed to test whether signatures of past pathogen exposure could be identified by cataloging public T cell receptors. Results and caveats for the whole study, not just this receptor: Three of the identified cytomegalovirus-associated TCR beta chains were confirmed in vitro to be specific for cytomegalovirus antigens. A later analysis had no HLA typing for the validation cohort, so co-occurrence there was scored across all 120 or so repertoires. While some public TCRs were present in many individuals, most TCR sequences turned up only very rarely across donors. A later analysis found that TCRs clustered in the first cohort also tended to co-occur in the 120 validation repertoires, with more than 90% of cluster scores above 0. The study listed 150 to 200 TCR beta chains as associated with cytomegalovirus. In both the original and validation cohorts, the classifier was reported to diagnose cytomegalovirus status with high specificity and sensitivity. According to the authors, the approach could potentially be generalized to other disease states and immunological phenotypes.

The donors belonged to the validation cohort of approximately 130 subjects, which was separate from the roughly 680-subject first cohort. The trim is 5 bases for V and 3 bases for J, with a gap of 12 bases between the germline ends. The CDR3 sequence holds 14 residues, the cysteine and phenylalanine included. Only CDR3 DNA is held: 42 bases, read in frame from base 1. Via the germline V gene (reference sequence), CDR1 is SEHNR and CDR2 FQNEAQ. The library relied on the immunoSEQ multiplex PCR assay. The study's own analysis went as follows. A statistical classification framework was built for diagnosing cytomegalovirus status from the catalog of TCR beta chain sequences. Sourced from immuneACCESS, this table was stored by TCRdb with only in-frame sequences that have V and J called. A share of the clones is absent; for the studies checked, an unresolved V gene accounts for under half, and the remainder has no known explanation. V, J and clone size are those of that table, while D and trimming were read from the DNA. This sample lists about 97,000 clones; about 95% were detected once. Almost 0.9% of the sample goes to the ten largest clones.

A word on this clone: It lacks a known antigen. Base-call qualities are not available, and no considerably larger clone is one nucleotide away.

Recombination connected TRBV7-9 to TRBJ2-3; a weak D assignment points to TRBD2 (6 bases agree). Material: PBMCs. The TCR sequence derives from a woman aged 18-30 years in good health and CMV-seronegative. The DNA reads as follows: TGTGCCAGCAGCCTGGAGGGTGGTACAGATACGCAGTATTTT. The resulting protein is CASSLEGGTDTQYF.